This passage covers 28 T cell receptor beta chains from one sample sequenced in a study of blood T cells in healthy people across ages. With a J-beta primer mix and a sample-barcoded 5' primer, a second PCR ran roughly 7 to 11 cycles. One entry per CDR3 protein results from TCRdb running MiXCR on the 5' RACE reads. This table holds about 730,000 distinct CDR3 sequences, around 40% found once. Specimen: blood. The source is a woman aged 60-75 years in good health.

The chain has TRBV12-3 or TRBV12-4 and TRBJ2-1; D is unclear. Judging by the DNA end, TRBJ2-7 fits better; the J call may be wrong. The CDR3 extends over 16 amino acids. The CDR3 nucleotides read TGTGCCAGCAGTTTAAGTGGAGCGAGCTCCTACAATGAGCAGTACTTC. Amino acids: CASSLSGASSYNEQYF.

The CDR3 nucleotides read TGCGCCAGCAGCTCGGGACAGGGTTTCAACGAGCAGTACTTC. Protein sequence: CASSSGQGFNEQYF. This chain connects TRBV5-1 to TRBJ2-7; 9 bases fit TRBD1. CDR1 is SGHRS and CDR2 is YFSETQ in the germline V gene. CDR3 length: 14 residues. The J segment lost 5 bases and the V segment lost 3 bases, leaving 6 bases of the junction unmatched. The variable domain in full, completed from reference TRBV5-1 and TRBJ2-7, reads KAGVTQTPRYLIKTRGQQVTLSCSPISGHRSVSWYQQTPGQGLQFLFEYFSETQRNKGNFPGRFSGRQFSNSRSEMNVSTLELGDSALYLCASSSGQGFNEQYFGPGTRLTVT.

The rearrangement uses TRBV29-1 and TRBJ1-2, with 8 bases aligning to TRBD1. CDR3 length: 15 amino acids. Germline CDR1 SQVTM, CDR2 ANQGSEA. Trimming at V came to 0 bases and at J to 7 bases, leaving 10 bases not matched to a gene. The CDR3 DNA is TGCAGCGTTGAAGATGGAGGACAGGGTGAAAGTGGCTACACCTTC. It yields the protein CSVEDGGQGESGYTF. Full variable domain (rest looked up from reference TRBV29-1 and TRBJ1-2): SAVISQKPSRDICQRGTSLTIQCQVDSQVTMMFWYRQQPGQSLTLIATANQGSEATYESGFVIDKFPISRPNLTFSTLTVSNMSPEDSSIYLCSVEDGGQGESGYTFGSGTRLTVV.

The chain combines TRBV5-4 with TRBJ2-7; 8 bases map to TRBD2. The CDR3 runs to 15 residues. J gave up 0 bases and V 2 bases, and 4 bases lay outside the gene matches. Germline V lookup: CDR1 SGHNT, CDR2 YYREEE (reference sequence). CDR3 loop: CASSLSGSFSYEQYF. CDR3 DNA sequence: TGTGCCAGCAGCTTAAGCGGGAGTTTCTCCTACGAGCAGTACTTC.

This clonotype was observed a few times. The chain recombines TRBV20-1 with TRBJ2-3, with D perhaps matching TRBD1 (6 bases). Trimming pared 5 bases from V and 6 bases from J, leaving 9 bases between. CDR1 and CDR2 from the germline V gene are DFQATT and SNEGSKA (reference sequence). CDR3 length: 11 amino acids. The CDR3 bases are TGCAGTGCTTACAGGGTCGATACGCAGTATTTT. It specifies CSAYRVDTQYF.

The chain carries TRBV6-1 and TRBJ1-2; D is undetermined. This CDR3 is 13 amino acids long. Trimming removed 3 bases at V and 0 bases at J, with 5 bases between. Germline CDR1 and CDR2: MNHNS and SASEGT. The CDR3 DNA reads as TGTGCCAGCAGTGACAGCTCTAACTATGGCTACACCTTC. Its protein product is CASSDSSNYGYTF.

This clonotype has just a few counts. V is TRBV5-1 and J is TRBJ1-4; 7 bases are a match to TRBD1. With V trimmed by 4 bases and J by 0 bases, 6 bases remained unmatched. CDR1 and CDR2 from the germline V gene are SGHRS and YFSETQ. This CDR3 region has 16 residues. The CDR3, as DNA: TGCGCCAGCAGCGTCGGGACAGTTGCAACTAATGAAAAACTGTTTTTT. It specifies CASSVGTVATNEKLFF.

This clonotype was seen many times. The V gene is TRBV5-1, the J gene TRBJ2-1, with 11 positions matching TRBD2. V trimming: 2 bases; J trimming: 8 bases; junction bases outside the gene matches: 6. Germline values: CDR1 SGHRS, CDR2 YFSETQ. The CDR3 covers 15 residues. In DNA form, the CDR3 reads TGCGCCAGCAGCTTCACTAGCGGGAGTCCCCATGAGCAGTTCTTC. Translated, it gives CASSFTSGSPHEQFF. Drawing the rest from reference TRBV5-1 and TRBJ2-1, the complete variable domain is KAGVTQTPRYLIKTRGQQVTLSCSPISGHRSVSWYQQTPGQGLQFLFEYFSETQRNKGNFPGRFSGRQFSNSRSEMNVSTLELGDSALYLCASSFTSGSPHEQFFGPGTRLTVL.

This clonotype was recorded a few times. The J gene is TRBJ2-3, the V gene TRBV7-9; TRBD2 aligns across 11 bases. The V segment lost 8 bases and the J segment 3 bases; nucleotides outside the gene matches: 13. Germline V gene lookup returns CDR1 SEHNR and CDR2 FQNEAQ (reference sequence). CDR3 length: 17 residues. The CDR3 sequence is CASGSGTSGLRTDTQYF. DNA of the CDR3: TGTGCCAGCGGTTCTGGGACTAGCGGCCTAAGAACAGATACGCAGTATTTT.

This clonotype has just a few counts. This chain uses TRBV5-1 with TRBJ2-1, with 7 bases matching TRBD2. This CDR3 is built from 17 residues. J lost 5 bases, V lost 1 base, and 12 bases had no gene match. The germline V gene has CDR1 SGHRS and CDR2 YFSETQ. CDR3 amino acids: CASSLNGLVRRDNEQFF. The DNA for the CDR3 is TGCGCCAGCAGCTTGAACGGACTAGTACGGCGAGACAATGAGCAGTTCTTC.

The gene calls are TRBV4-3 and TRBJ2-3; 12 bases line up with TRBD1. The germline V gene has CDR1 LGHNA and CDR2 YSLEER. J lost 4 bases, V lost 4 bases, and 6 bases had no gene match. This CDR3 comprises 16 residues. The CDR3 sequence: CASSREGQGASDTQYF. As DNA, the CDR3 is TGCGCCAGCAGCCGAGAGGGACAGGGGGCCTCAGATACGCAGTATTTT.

In its sample, this clonotype was seen a few times. The V and J genes are TRBV29-1 and TRBJ1-2; 7 bases line up with TRBD1. The V and J ends lost 6 bases and 2 bases, in that order; junction bases with no gene match: 3. The CDR3 extends over 12 amino acids. Germline loops: CDR1 SQVTM, CDR2 ANQGSEA. CDR3 bases: TGCAGCGTCCTACAGGGGAACTATGGCTACACCTTC. Translated, it gives CSVLQGNYGYTF.

The sample holds a few counts of this clonotype. The chain links TRBV24-1 to TRBJ2-1; D not certain. The V and J ends lost 9 bases and 7 bases respectively, with 12 bases between them. This CDR3 has 12 amino acids. Germline lookup yields CDR1 KGHDR and CDR2 SFDVKD. This CDR3 is CATRGLGNEQFF. The CDR3 DNA follows: TGTGCCACCCGTGGGTTAGGTAATGAGCAGTTCTTC.

The rearrangement joins TRBV7-2 to TRBJ2-2; perhaps TRBD1 as D (7 bases). Per the germline V gene, CDR1 is SGHTA and CDR2 is FQGNSA. The CDR3 extends over 16 amino acids. The V gene lost 4 bases and the J gene lost 2 bases, with 14 bases spanning the gap. CDR3 protein: CASSSQGTGNTGELFF. The CDR3 DNA is TGTGCCAGCAGCTCACAGGGGACTGGAAACACCGGGGAGCTGTTTTTT.

The chain has TRBV12-3 or TRBV12-4 and TRBJ1-2, with D perhaps matching TRBD1 (5 bases). There are 14 residues in the CDR3. V lost 9 bases and J lost 7, with 21 bases in between. CDR3 region: CASRLGSRVCGYTF. In DNA form, the CDR3 reads TGTGCCAGTAGATTAGGTTCCAGGGTCTGTGGCTACACCTTC.

This clonotype was detected many times. DNA for the CDR3: TGTGCCAGCAGTGAAAGTAGGACCGAGACCCAGTACTTC. Residues: CASSESRTETQYF. V usage is TRBV2 and J usage is TRBJ2-5; D remains unclear. The V end lost 2 bases, the J end lost 5 bases, and 9 bases lay between the germline ends. Germline V lookup: CDR1 SNHLY, CDR2 FYNNEI. CDR3 size: 13 residues.

V usage is TRBV6-4 and J usage is TRBJ2-3, with 9 bases matching TRBD2. The V and J ends lost 0 bases and 3 bases, in that order; junction bases with no gene match: 4. Germline loops: CDR1 MRHNA, CDR2 SNTAGT. The CDR3 runs to 16 residues. CDR3 DNA sequence: TGTGCCAGCAGTGACTCACCTAGCGGGGAAACAGATACGCAGTATTTT. This codes for CASSDSPSGETDTQYF.

This chain links TRBV25-1 with TRBJ2-7; TRBD2 agrees at 8 bases. V shed 1 base, J shed 2 bases, and the junction held 4 bases outside the gene matches. The germline CDR1 and CDR2 sequences are MGHDK and SYGVNS. The length of the CDR3 is 15 residues. CDR3 in DNA: TGTGCCAGCAGTGAATTAAAGGGACTAGCCTACGAGCAGTACTTC. It encodes CASSELKGLAYEQYF.

The genes are TRBV6-2 or TRBV6-3 and TRBJ1-1, with 11 bases aligning to TRBD1. CDR3 size: 15 residues. CDR1 and CDR2 (germline): MNHEY, SVGEGT. V lost 6 bases, J lost 0 bases, and 3 bases stayed unmatched. CDR3 bases: TGTGCCAGCAGAGAGGGACAGGGGGTGAACACTGAAGCTTTCTTT. This translates into CASREGQGVNTEAFF.

A note on this clonotype: The junction departs from the called germline gene at one end, perhaps through a read error. The chain couples TRBV20-1 to TRBJ2-5, with unresolved D. The better agreement between TRBJ2-7 and the DNA end casts doubt on the J call. The CDR3 is 11 amino acids. From germline, CDR1 is DFQATT and CDR2 SNEGSKA (reference sequence). CDR3 DNA sequence: TGCAGTTCTAGAGAACAGCTCGAGCAGTACTTC. Encoded protein: CSSREQLEQYF.

This chain joins TRBV5-1 and TRBJ2-1, with D perhaps TRBD1 or TRBD2 (5 bases each). Gene TRBJ2-7 matches the end of the DNA better, so the J call may be wrong. CDR3 length: 11 residues. Germline CDR1 reads SGHRS; CDR2 reads YFSETQ. CDR3 nucleotides: TGCGCCAGCAAAGGGGAGTACGAGCAGTACTTC. It codes for CASKGEYEQYF.

The chain uses TRBV3-1 and TRBJ2-7; 7 bases are a match to TRBD2. The J call may be wrong; the DNA end is better matched by TRBJ2-5. The CDR3 is 15 amino acids. CDR1 and CDR2 from the germline V gene are LGHDT and YNNKEL (reference sequence). In DNA form, the CDR3 reads TGTGCCAGCAGCCAAGATAGGCTAGCGGCCGAGACCCAGTACTTC. Translated: CASSQDRLAAETQYF.

This chain links TRBV27 with TRBJ2-5; TRBD1 agrees at 7 bases. The germline gives CDR1 MNHEY, CDR2 SMNVEV (reference sequence). The CDR3 contains 13 residues. The trim removed 6 bases at V and 2 bases at J, leaving 3 bases unmatched. CDR3 sequence: CASRPGQQETQYF. The CDR3 nucleotides are TGTGCCAGCAGGCCGGGACAGCAAGAGACCCAGTACTTC.

The table lists this clonotype with a few counts. The CDR3 DNA reads as TGTGCCAGCAGCCCCCTTCCCTCCCTAGCGGGAGAGAACACCGGGGAGCTGTTTTTT. Its protein is CASSPLPSLAGENTGELFF. The chain uses TRBV7-8 and TRBJ2-2; 10 bases align to TRBD2. V shed 5 bases, J shed 1 base, and the junction held 13 bases outside the gene matches. CDR1 and CDR2 (germline): SGHVS, FQNEAQ. This CDR3 contains 19 residues.

The J gene is TRBJ2-7, the V gene TRBV7-3; D might be TRBD2 (5 bases). Germline assignment: CDR1 SGHTA and CDR2 FQGTGA. The CDR3 runs 14 residues. Deletions cut 5 bases from V and 7 bases from J, with 18 bases between. The CDR3 sequence is CASSLPGSFNEQYF. The CDR3 DNA is TGTGCCAGCAGCCTCCCGGGGAGCTTCAATGAGCAGTACTTC.

In regard to this clonotype: The junction shows a germline mismatch at one end, possibly a read error. This chain uses TRBV6-5 with TRBJ2-6; TRBD1 might be the D (6 bases). Germline CDR1 MNHEY, CDR2 SVGAGI. CDR3 length equals 14 residues. The CDR3 region is CASSGFAGANALTF. Here the CDR3 DNA reads TGTGCCAGCAGCGGGTTCGCAGGGGCCAACGCCCTGACTTTC.

This clonotype occurred a few times. Written as DNA, the CDR3 is TGTGCCAGCAGTTCCAGCGGGGGAGCTTTTGATGAGCAGTTCTTC. Translation gives CASSSSGGAFDEQFF. This chain links TRBV2 with TRBJ2-1; TRBD2 matches 8 bases. With 5 bases clipped from V and 8 bases from J, the junction kept 11 bases outside the gene matches. The CDR3 extends over 15 amino acids. Germline CDR1 reads SNHLY; CDR2 reads FYNNEI.

This clonotype has just a few counts. This sequence joins TRBV15 and TRBJ2-5, with D perhaps TRBD2 (5 bases). The closer fit of TRBJ2-7 to the DNA end suggests the J call may be wrong. This CDR3 has 17 amino acids. Germline V gene lookup returns CDR1 LNHNV and CDR2 YYDKDF (reference sequence). The CDR3 bases are TGTGCCACCAGCAGCCTAGAGGGAACTCTTCAATGGGGCGAGCAGTACTTC. Its protein is CATSSLEGTLQWGEQYF.